This passage covers 21 T cell receptor beta chains from one sample sequenced in a study of blood T cells in healthy people across ages. Together with a sample-barcoded 5' primer, a J-beta primer mix was included in a second PCR lasting about 6 to 11 cycles. TCRdb itself ran the 5' RACE reads through MiXCR, one entry per CDR3 protein. The repertoire includes fewer than 600,000 distinct CDR3 sequences, about 27% of them detected once, and approximately 3.7% sits in the top ten. This sample also appeared in a second study, on T cells of mothers and their children.

Sequenced material: blood. The receptors derive from a boy younger than 10 in good health.

V and J are TRBV25-1 and TRBJ2-7; 8 bases agree with TRBD2. Germline loops: CDR1 MGHDK, CDR2 SYGVNS. Losses at the gene ends were 3 bases for V and 7 bases for J; bases not matched to a gene: 8. This CDR3 region has 14 residues. The CDR3 DNA sequence: TGTGCCAGCAGTGACCGGGAGCGGGAGTGGGAGCAGTACTTC. It encodes CASSDREREWEQYF.

This chain links TRBV7-9 with TRBJ1-4; D gene uncertain. The CDR3 is 14 amino acids. CDR1 and CDR2 (germline): SEHNR, FQNEAQ (reference sequence). V lost 0 bases, J lost 7 bases, and 9 bases lay in between. The CDR3: CASSLAGTLEKLFF. CDR3 bases: TGTGCCAGCAGCTTAGCCGGAACCCTTGAAAAACTGTTTTTT.

This rearrangement joins TRBV27 to TRBJ2-1; maybe TRBD2 (6 bases). Germline values: CDR1 MNHEY, CDR2 SMNVEV (reference sequence). The CDR3 loop spans 14 amino acids. Trimming left V 7 bases short and J 4 bases short, with 14 bases between. The CDR3 DNA is TGTGCCAGCACTTGGGGGGAACCTTACAATGAGCAGTTCTTC. It yields the protein CASTWGEPYNEQFF.

V gene TRBV5-1 combines with J gene TRBJ2-1; TRBD2 matches at 9 bases. The CDR3 length is 16 residues. V shed 0 bases, J shed 7 bases, and the junction held 8 bases outside the gene matches. The germline V gene has CDR1 SGHRS and CDR2 YFSETQ. The CDR3 spells CASSLVGGRAGNEQFF. In nucleotides, the CDR3 is TGCGCCAGCAGCTTGGTCGGCGGGAGGGCCGGTAATGAGCAGTTCTTC.

The rearrangement uses TRBV18 and TRBJ2-7; D is ambiguous. Per the germline V gene, CDR1 is KGHSH and CDR2 is LQKENI. CDR3 length equals 14 residues. V was shortened by 0 bases and J by 3 bases, with 9 bases between the two germline ends. The CDR3 DNA reads as TGTGCCAGCTCACCACCGGGCCCGGTCTACGAGCAGTACTTC. This encodes CASSPPGPVYEQYF.

This clonotype was found a few times. The genes are TRBV20-1 and TRBJ1-5; tentative D call: TRBD1 (5 bases). Germline values: CDR1 DFQATT, CDR2 SNEGSKA (reference sequence). Deletions cut 4 bases from V and 4 bases from J, with 14 bases between. This CDR3 contains 14 residues. This CDR3 reads CSANLGPVNQPQHF. The CDR3 DNA reads as TGCAGTGCTAACCTGGGACCGGTTAATCAGCCCCAGCATTTT.

This chain links TRBV18 with TRBJ2-1, with D possibly being TRBD1 or TRBD2 (6 bases each). Germline values: CDR1 KGHSH, CDR2 LQKENI. The CDR3 spans 15 residues. Between the trimmed V and J ends, which lost 8 bases and 7 bases, there was a span of 21 bases. CDR3: CASREGGQVVNEQFF. Written as DNA, the CDR3 is TGTGCCAGCCGTGAGGGGGGCCAGGTGGTTAATGAGCAGTTCTTC. The whole variable domain, remainder taken from reference TRBV18 and TRBJ2-1, is NAGVMQNPRHLVRRRGQEARLRCSPMKGHSHVYWYRQLPEEGLKFMVYLQKENIIDESGMPKERFSAEFPKEGPSILRIQQVVRGDSAAYFCASREGGQVVNEQFFGPGTRLTVL.

The rearrangement joins TRBV5-1 to TRBJ2-3; 10 nucleotides line up with TRBD2. The germline gives CDR1 SGHRS, CDR2 YFSETQ. The V gene end was trimmed by 4 bases and the J gene end by 1 base; junction bases not matched to a gene: 6. CDR3 length: 16 amino acids. This chain's CDR3 is CASSQGTSVRTDTQYF. The CDR3 DNA sequence: TGCGCCAGCAGCCAAGGGACTAGCGTACGCACAGATACGCAGTATTTT.

Here the CDR3 reads CASSLAGTAYNEQFF. Here the CDR3 DNA reads TGTGCCAGCAGTCTGGCAGGGACTGCTTACAATGAGCAGTTCTTC. The V call is TRBV12-3 or TRBV12-4, the J call TRBJ2-1; TRBD2 is a possible D gene (6 bases). This CDR3 has 15 residues. V dropped 5 bases and J dropped 4 bases, with 15 bases sitting between them.

This clonotype has only a few counts. The V and J genes are TRBV6-4 and TRBJ1-2; 8 bases are a match to TRBD1. V trimming: 6 bases; J trimming: 2 bases; junction bases outside the gene matches: 2. Germline V gene sequence: CDR1 MRHNA, CDR2 SNTAGT. This CDR3 spans 13 amino acids. CDR3: CASSRGLNYGYTF. The CDR3 coding sequence is TGTGCCAGCAGCAGGGGGCTAAACTATGGCTACACCTTC.

The chain has TRBV18 and TRBJ2-2, with 8 nucleotides matching TRBD1. Per germline, CDR1 KGHSH and CDR2 LQKENI. Germline trimming cut 5 bases from V and 8 bases from J; bases unmatched to any gene: 22. This CDR3 spans 19 amino acids. The CDR3 sequence is CASSTLPFRGPSETGELFF. In DNA, the CDR3 is TGTGCCAGCTCAACCCTGCCGTTCAGGGGGCCTTCGGAGACAGGGGAGCTGTTTTTT.

The V call is TRBV7-6, the J call TRBJ2-1, with 7 bases identical to TRBD2. Germline assignment: CDR1 SGHVS and CDR2 FNYEAQ. After removal of 5 bases from V and 5 bases from J, the junction contained 6 bases not matched to a gene. The CDR3 has 14 residues. Here the CDR3 reads CASSPRLADNEQFF. In DNA, the CDR3 is TGTGCCAGCAGCCCAAGGCTAGCGGACAATGAGCAGTTCTTC.

The chain recombines TRBV5-1 with TRBJ1-2; D not certain. Germline CDR1 and CDR2: SGHRS and YFSETQ. Deletions cut 0 bases from V and 5 bases from J, with 8 bases between. This CDR3 contains 13 residues. The CDR3 is CASSLASLYGYTF. In DNA form, the CDR3 reads TGCGCCAGCAGCTTGGCCAGTCTGTATGGCTACACCTTC.

This rearrangement joins TRBV20-1 to TRBJ2-1; D is ambiguous. This CDR3 is 16 amino acids long. V was trimmed by 0 bases and J by 0 bases, leaving 12 bases between them. The V gene's germline CDR1 is DFQATT and CDR2 SNEGSKA (reference sequence). The CDR3 loop is CSARDQPKLSYNEQFF. The CDR3 DNA sequence: TGCAGTGCTAGAGATCAGCCCAAGCTCTCCTACAATGAGCAGTTCTTC.

V is TRBV19 and J is TRBJ2-1; the match to TRBD2 covers 8 bases. Germline assignment: CDR1 LNHDA and CDR2 SQIVND (reference sequence). V was clipped by 4 bases and J by 4 bases; unmatched bases: 6. This CDR3 comprises 15 residues. The CDR3 protein is CASSTIAGSYNEQFF. The CDR3 DNA sequence: TGTGCCAGTAGTACAATAGCGGGGTCTTACAATGAGCAGTTCTTC.

The genes are TRBV5-1 and TRBJ2-1; 7 positions match TRBD1. The CDR3 consists of 15 residues. J lost 5 bases, V lost 4 bases, and 9 bases had no gene match. The germline gives CDR1 SGHRS, CDR2 YFSETQ. CDR3: CASSIRQGDHNEQFF. CDR3 sequence (DNA): TGCGCCAGCAGCATTAGACAGGGTGACCACAATGAGCAGTTCTTC.

CDR3 sequence: CASSEGEPPGRGEKLFF. The CDR3 region has the DNA TGTGCCAGCAGTGAGGGAGAGCCCCCCGGTCGAGGTGAAAAACTGTTTTTT. The rearrangement uses TRBV25-1 and TRBJ1-4; D call uncertain. Trimming took 3 bases from V and 7 from J, leaving 21 bases between them. This CDR3 has 17 amino acids. CDR1 MGHDK and CDR2 SYGVNS come from the germline V gene. The variable domain in full, with the rest retrieved from reference TRBV25-1 and TRBJ1-4, is EADIYQTPRYLVIGTGKKITLECSQTMGHDKMYWYQQDPGMELHLIHYSYGVNSTEKGDLSSESTVSRIRTEHFPLTLESARPSHTSQYLCASSEGEPPGRGEKLFFGSGTQLSVL.

The genes are TRBV15 and TRBJ2-3; 11 bases agree with TRBD2. CDR3 length: 16 amino acids. J gave up 4 bases and V 0 bases, and 3 bases lay outside the gene matches. Germline CDR1 reads LNHNV; CDR2 reads YYDKDF (reference sequence). The CDR3: CATSRERGLAADTQYF. CDR3 DNA: TGTGCCACCAGCAGAGAAAGGGGACTAGCGGCAGATACGCAGTATTTT.

This clonotype was counted many times. This chain uses TRBV7-9 with TRBJ1-3, with D unclear. This CDR3 comprises 11 residues. CDR1 is SEHNR and CDR2 is FQNEAQ in the germline V gene (reference sequence). Trimming stripped 5 bases from V and 8 bases from J, with 7 bases between. The CDR3 here is CASSPEDTIYF. In DNA, the CDR3 is TGTGCCAGCAGCCCCGAAGACACCATATATTTT.

The V and J genes are TRBV14 and TRBJ2-7, with 7 bases matching TRBD2. The CDR3 has 14 amino acids. Germline V CDR1 and CDR2: SGHDN, FVKESK. Trimming removed 1 base from V and 2 bases from J; junction bases left unmatched: 2. The CDR3 region has the DNA TGTGCCAGCAGCCAAGTAGGGAGGGCCTACGAGCAGTACTTC. Translating it yields CASSQVGRAYEQYF.

As for this clonotype: This sequence may be a read error, since a much larger clone differs from it by one base. As the CDR3 is not closed by the conserved phenylalanine or tryptophan, this likely results from a read error. The J gene is TRBJ2-5, the V gene TRBV29-1, with 9 bases lining up with TRBD2. Judging by the DNA end, TRBJ2-1 fits better; the J call may be wrong. Germline assignment: CDR1 SQVTM and CDR2 ANQGSEA. The CDR3 totals 11 residues. The CDR3 loop reads CSVERAGGQFC. CDR3 DNA sequence: TGCAGCGTTGAAAGAGCGGGGGGGCAGTTCTGC.